The 6 T cell receptor beta chains below were found in one sample sequenced in a study of blood T cell repertoires in COVID-19. Repertoires were generated with immunoSEQ multiplex PCR, while TCRdb's copy carries only in-frame clones and drops some. The table lists 200,000 to 250,000 clones, around 82% of them singletons. Specimen: PBMCs or T cells enriched from blood (not recorded which). These receptor sequences come from a woman aged 40 to 49 with acute COVID-19.

V and J are TRBV11-2 and TRBJ1-1, with a weak D call TRBD1 (5 bases). In germline, CDR1 is SGHAT, CDR2 FQNNGV. CDR3 length: 13 amino acids. Trimming took off 2 bases at V and 6 bases at J, with 10 bases between the two ends. The CDR3 region is CASSLLRGAEAFF. As DNA, the CDR3 is TGTGCCAGCAGCTTATTGCGGGGGGCTGAAGCTTTCTTT.

The CDR3 nucleotides are TGTGCCAGCAGCCAGGGCCTCCGGACAGAAAGCTACGAGCAGTACTTC. Protein product: CASSQGLRTESYEQYF. This chain links TRBV3-1 (or the pseudogene TRBV3-2) with TRBJ2-7; maybe TRBD1 (6 bases). The germline CDR1 and CDR2 sequences are LGHDT and YNNKEL (reference sequence). CDR3 length equals 16 residues. V was pared by 3 bases and J by 3 bases, with 18 bases between.

This clone was picked up many times. This sequence joins TRBV29-1 and TRBJ2-1; TRBD2 matches at 7 bases. The J segment lost 7 bases and the V segment lost 0 bases, leaving 9 bases of the junction unmatched. The CDR3 totals 15 residues. Germline-derived CDR1 and CDR2 are SQVTM and ANQGSEA. The CDR3 DNA sequence: TGCAGCGTTGAAGATCTGGCGGGAGTAGTAAATGAGCAGTTCTTC. This codes for CSVEDLAGVVNEQFF.

The V and J genes are TRBV7-9 and TRBJ1-5; 8 bases match TRBD1. The CDR3 has 14 amino acids. The J segment lost 7 bases and the V segment lost 5 bases, leaving 7 bases of the junction unmatched. Germline V gene lookup returns CDR1 SEHNR and CDR2 FQNEAQ (reference sequence). CDR3 protein: CASSNLDRDQPQHF. DNA for the CDR3: TGTGCCAGCAGCAACCTGGACAGGGACCAGCCCCAGCATTTT.

This clone was seen only once. The chain joins TRBV19 to TRBJ1-6, with 7 nucleotides matching TRBD1. This CDR3 contains 14 residues. The germline CDR1 and CDR2 sequences are LNHDA and SQIVND (reference sequence). After removal of 5 bases from V and 5 bases from J, the junction contained 3 bases not matched to a gene. In DNA form, the CDR3 reads TGTGCCAGTAGTTCCGGGACAGATAATTCACCCCTCCACTTT. It specifies CASSSGTDNSPLHF. Looking up the rest from reference TRBV19 and TRBJ1-6 gives the full variable domain: DGGITQSPKYLFRKEGQNVTLSCEQNLNHDAMYWYRQDPGQGLRLIYYSQIVNDFQKGDIAEGYSVSREKKESFPLTVTSAQKNPTAFYLCASSSGTDNSPLHFGNGTRLTVT.

The rearrangement uses TRBV7-2 and TRBJ2-7; no reliable D call. The CDR3 consists of 18 residues. V was shortened by 5 bases and J by 0 bases, with 23 bases between the two germline ends. Germline CDR1 is SGHTA and CDR2 is FQGNSA. Here the CDR3 reads CASSQTTALGKSSYEQYF. For the CDR3, the DNA is TGTGCCAGCAGCCAAACGACTGCGCTCGGAAAGAGCTCCTACGAGCAGTACTTC.